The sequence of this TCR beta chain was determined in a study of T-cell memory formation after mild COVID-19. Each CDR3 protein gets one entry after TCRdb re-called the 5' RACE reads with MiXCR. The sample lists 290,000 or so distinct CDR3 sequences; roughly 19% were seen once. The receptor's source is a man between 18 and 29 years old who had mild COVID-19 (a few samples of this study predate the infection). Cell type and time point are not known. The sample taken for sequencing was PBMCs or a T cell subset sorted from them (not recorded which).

The DNA for the CDR3 is TGCGCCAGCAGCTTGGGGACAGGGAATGGCTACACCTTC. Its protein product is CASSLGTGNGYTF. The rearrangement links TRBV5-1 to TRBJ1-2, with 8 bases matching TRBD1. V trimming: 0 bases; J trimming: 6 bases; junction bases outside the gene matches: 1. The germline V gene has CDR1 SGHRS and CDR2 YFSETQ. The CDR3 runs to 13 residues.